A selection of T cell receptor beta chains follows, all from one sample in a study of cytomegalovirus exposure and HLA in healthy donors. Using immunoSEQ multiplex PCR, the repertoire was profiled, and TCRdb retains in-frame clones only, with some absent. The sample carries about 190,000 clones, about 81% recorded once. Sequencing was performed on PBMCs. These receptors all stem from a woman younger than 45 in good health and CMV-seronegative. Both conserved end residues are part of each CDR3.

>15|TRBV4-1
CASSQVILAKNIQYF
>16|TRBV4-1
CASSHFLAGRSYEQYF
>15|TRBV11-2
CASSTQTGEGEKLFF
>13|TRBV27
CASSPPGGNEQFF
>13|TRBV29-1
CSVGRQGDQPQHF
>15|TRBV2
CASGKRGANQETQYF
>14|TRBV30
CAWSVPEGTYEQYF
>13|TRBV28
CASSLQGNQPQHF
>15|TRBV28
CASSLFGQEYYEQYF
>15|TRBV28
CASSPTGEVSYEQYF
>14|TRBV7-9
CASSLAADYNEQFF
>16|TRBV11-3
CASSLGVGGSYNEQFF
>14|TRBV28
CASRVGSQNQPQHF
>12|TRBV14
CASSARDTGQFF
>17|TRBV14
CASSQDTLTENGNTIYF
>16|TRBV27
CASSLDRPMGTDTQYF
>15|TRBV2
CASTKRSSGYNEQFF
>15|TRBV25-1
CASSGGQGRTGELFF
>14|TRBV7-9
CASSLGGGSYEQYF
>15|TRBV7-3
CASSLTSGLSYEQYF
>15|TRBV6-5
CASNTGTSDTGELFF
>17|TRBV27
CASASGRGSFSGNTIYF
>15|TRBV4-2
CASSQDSTVAGELFF